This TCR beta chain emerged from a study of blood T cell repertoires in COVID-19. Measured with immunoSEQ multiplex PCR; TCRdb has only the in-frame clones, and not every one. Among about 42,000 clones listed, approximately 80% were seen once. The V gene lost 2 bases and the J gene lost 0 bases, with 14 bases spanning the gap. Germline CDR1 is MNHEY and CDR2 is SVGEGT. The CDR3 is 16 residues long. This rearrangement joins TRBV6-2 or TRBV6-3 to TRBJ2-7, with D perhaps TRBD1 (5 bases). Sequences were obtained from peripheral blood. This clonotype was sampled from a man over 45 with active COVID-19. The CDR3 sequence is CASSYDLSDISYEQYF. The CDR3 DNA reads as TGTGCCAGCAGTTACGATTTATCGGACATCTCCTACGAGCAGTACTTC.